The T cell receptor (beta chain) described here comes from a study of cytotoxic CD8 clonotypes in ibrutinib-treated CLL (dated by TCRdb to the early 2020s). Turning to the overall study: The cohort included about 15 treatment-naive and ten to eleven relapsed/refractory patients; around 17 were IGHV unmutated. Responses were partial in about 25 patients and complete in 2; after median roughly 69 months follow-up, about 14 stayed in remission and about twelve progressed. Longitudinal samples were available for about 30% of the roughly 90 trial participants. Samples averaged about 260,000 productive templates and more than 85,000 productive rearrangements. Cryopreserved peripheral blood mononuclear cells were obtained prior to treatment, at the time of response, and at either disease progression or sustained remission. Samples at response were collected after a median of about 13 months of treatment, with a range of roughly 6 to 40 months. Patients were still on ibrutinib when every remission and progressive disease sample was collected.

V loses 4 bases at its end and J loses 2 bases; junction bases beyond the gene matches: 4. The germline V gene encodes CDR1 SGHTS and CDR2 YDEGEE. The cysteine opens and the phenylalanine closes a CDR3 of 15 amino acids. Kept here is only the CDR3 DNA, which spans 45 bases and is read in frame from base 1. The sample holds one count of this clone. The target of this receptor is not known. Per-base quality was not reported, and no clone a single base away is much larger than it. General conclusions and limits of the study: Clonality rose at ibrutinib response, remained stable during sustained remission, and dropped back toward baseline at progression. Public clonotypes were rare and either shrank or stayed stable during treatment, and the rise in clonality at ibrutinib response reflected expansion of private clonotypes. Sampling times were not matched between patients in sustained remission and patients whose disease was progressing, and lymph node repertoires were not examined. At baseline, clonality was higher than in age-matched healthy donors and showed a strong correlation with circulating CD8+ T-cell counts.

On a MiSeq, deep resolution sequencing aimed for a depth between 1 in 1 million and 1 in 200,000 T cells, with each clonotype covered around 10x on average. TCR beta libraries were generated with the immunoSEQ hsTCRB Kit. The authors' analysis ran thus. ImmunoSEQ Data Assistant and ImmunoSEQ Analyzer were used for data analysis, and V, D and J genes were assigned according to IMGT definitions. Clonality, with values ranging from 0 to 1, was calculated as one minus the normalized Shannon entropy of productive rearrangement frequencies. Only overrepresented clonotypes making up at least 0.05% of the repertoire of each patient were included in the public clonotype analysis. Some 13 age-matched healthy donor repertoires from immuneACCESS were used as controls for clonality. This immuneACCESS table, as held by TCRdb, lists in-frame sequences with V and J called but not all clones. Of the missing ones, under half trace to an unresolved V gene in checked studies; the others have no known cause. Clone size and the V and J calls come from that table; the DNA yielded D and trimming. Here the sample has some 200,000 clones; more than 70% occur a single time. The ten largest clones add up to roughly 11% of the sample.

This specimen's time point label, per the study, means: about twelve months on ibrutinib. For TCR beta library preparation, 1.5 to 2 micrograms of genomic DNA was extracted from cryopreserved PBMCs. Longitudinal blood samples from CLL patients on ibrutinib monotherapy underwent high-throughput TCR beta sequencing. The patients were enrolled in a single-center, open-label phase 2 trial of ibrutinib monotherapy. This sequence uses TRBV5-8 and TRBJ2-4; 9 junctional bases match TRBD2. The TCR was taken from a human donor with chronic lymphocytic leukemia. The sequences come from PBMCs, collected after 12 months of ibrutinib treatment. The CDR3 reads CASSRREGSKNIQYF. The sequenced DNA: TGTGCCAGCAGCAGGCGGGAGGGGTCCAAAAACATTCAGTACTTC.